This T cell receptor (beta chain) was identified in a study of cytomegalovirus exposure and HLA in healthy donors. PCR was performed using 60 Vbeta and 13 Jbeta primers. TCRdb's copy holds only in-frame clones and misses some; the assay was immunoSEQ multiplex PCR. The sample holds roughly 35,000 clones. Donors showed nominal health when sampled, although they likely had unrecorded immune exposures. Turning to this clone: Its specificity is unknown.

Whole-study findings and limits: CMV serostatus stood as the only immune exposure information on hand. In an earlier analysis, productive rearrangement rates for most beta V segments clustered near 87% or 30%. In vitro experiments confirmed that a few CMV-associated chains were specific for CMV antigens.

The CDR3 sequence is 15 residues long. Germline V CDR1 and CDR2: MDHEN, SYDVKM. V gave up 6 bases and J gave up 3 bases; unmatched junction bases: 8. The chain joins TRBV28 to TRBJ1-1; 9 bases fit TRBD1. This TCR was sampled from a woman aged 40 to 50 in good health and CMV-seropositive. Sequenced sample: PBMCs. CDR3 in DNA: TGTGCCAGCAGCCCACAGGGGGCTGTAGACACTGAAGCTTTCTTT. It translates to CASSPQGAVDTEAFF. Complete variable domain (other parts from reference TRBV28 and TRBJ1-1): DVKVTQSSRYLVKRTGEKVFLECVQDMDHENMFWYRQDPGLGLRLIYFSYDVKMKEKGDIPEGYSVSREKKERFSLILESASTNQTSMYLCASSPQGAVDTEAFFGQGTRLTVV.